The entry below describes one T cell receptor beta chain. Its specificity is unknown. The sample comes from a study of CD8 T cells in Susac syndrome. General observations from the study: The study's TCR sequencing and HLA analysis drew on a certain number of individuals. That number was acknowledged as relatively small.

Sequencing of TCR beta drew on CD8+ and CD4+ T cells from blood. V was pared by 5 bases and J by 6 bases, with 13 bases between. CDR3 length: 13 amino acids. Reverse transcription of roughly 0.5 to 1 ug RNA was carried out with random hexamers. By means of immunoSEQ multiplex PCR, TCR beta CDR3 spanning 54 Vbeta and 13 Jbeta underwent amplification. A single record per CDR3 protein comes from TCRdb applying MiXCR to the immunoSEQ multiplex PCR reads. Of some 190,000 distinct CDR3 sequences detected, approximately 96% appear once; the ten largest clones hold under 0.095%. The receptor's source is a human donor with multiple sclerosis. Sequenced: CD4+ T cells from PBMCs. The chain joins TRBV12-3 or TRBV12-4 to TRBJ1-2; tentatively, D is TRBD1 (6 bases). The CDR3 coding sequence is TGTGCCAGCAGTGGGTTACAGGGAAATGGCTACACCTTC. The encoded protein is CASSGLQGNGYTF.